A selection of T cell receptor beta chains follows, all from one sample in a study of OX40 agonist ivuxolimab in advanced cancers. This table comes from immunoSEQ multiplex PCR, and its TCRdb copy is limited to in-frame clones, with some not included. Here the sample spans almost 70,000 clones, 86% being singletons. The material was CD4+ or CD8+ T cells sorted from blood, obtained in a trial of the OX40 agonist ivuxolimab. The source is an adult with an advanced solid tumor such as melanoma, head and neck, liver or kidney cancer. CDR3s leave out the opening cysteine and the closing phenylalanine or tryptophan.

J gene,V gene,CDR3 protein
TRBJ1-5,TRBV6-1,ASSESGGQPQH
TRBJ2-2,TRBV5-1,ASSSSRKDTGELF
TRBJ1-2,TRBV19,ASSFTGASLIYGYT
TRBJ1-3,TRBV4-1,ASSLGPWNTIY
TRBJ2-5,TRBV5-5,ASSFGGQETQY
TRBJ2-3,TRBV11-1,ASSLSGGQDTQY
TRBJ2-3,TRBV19,ASSMVIAGGTQY
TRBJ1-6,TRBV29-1,SVADGSGYSPLH
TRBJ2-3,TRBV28,ASSTQTSGTDTQY
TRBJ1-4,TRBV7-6,ASSLTSPGQGRVRGEKLF
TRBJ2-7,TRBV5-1,ASSLSVPLYEQY
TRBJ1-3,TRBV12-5,ASGFGDTIY
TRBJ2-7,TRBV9,ASSPQGTSYEQY
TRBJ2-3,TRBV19,ASSRSASGGDTDTQY
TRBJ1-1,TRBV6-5,ASSYTKQGEAF
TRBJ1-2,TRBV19,ASSPQREYGHT
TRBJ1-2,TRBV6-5,ASSYRSGSSGYT
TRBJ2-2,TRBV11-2,ASSLDRRNTGELF
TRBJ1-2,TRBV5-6,ASSFGTENYGYT
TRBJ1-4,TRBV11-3,ASSYQGVNEKLF
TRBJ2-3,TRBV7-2,ASRGLSAADTQY
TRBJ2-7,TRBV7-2,ASSRDLNLGEQY
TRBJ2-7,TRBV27,ASSFSWDVSSYEQY
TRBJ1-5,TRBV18,ASSPGQEASSNQPQH
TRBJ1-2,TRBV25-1,ASSLRDLRSYT
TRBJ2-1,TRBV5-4,ASSFALAGSFNEQF
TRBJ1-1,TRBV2,ASSALTVNTEAF
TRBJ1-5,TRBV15,ATRNYAAGSNQPQH
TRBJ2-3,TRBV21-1,ASSKVRDSVTDTQY
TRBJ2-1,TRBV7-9,ASSFAYNEQF
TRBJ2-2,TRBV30,AWGVRTSGGRNTGELF
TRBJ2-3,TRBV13,ASRSSVGGLSDTQY
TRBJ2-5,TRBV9,ASSGDPTQGTQY
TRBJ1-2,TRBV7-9,ASSHPTGLLGYT
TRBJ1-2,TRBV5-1,ASSWHSNYGYT
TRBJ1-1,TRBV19,ASSKIQDLNTEAF
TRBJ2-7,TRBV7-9,ASSWGLAYEQY
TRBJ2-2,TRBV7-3,ASSLMVATGELF
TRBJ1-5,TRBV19,ASSREQGNQPQH
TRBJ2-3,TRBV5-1,ASSFMMAGDTDTQY
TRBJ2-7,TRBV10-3,AISETLAGATSYEQY
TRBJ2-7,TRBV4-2,ASSQVRGEQY
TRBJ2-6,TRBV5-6,ASSSTSANVLT
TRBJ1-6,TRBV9,ASSGRVGAGVNSPLH
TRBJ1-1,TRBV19,ASTPDGDTEAF
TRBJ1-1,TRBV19,ASSIVSRGTEAF
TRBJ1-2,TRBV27,ASSFLAGYGYT
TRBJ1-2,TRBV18,ASSPSRGDPYGYT
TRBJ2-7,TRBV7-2,ASSLVAGEAYEQY
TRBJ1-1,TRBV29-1,SGGQGRTEAF
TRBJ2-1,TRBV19,ASSIEGPWNEQF
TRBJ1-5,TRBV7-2,ASSLDTTSNQPQH
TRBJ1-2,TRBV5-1,ASSLGLAGDYGYT
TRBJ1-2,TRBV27,ASSFRGASYGYT
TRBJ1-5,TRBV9,ASSADGGAGSSQH
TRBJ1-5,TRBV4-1,ASSLSQSRYNQPQH
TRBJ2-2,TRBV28,ASKGGVNTGELF
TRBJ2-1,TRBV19,ASSIRETPYNEQF
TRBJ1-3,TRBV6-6,ASRPDRSSGNTIY